This T cell receptor (beta chain) comes out of a study of CD8+ T cells in alopecia areata (dated by TCRdb to the late 2010s). About the study as a whole: Treated patients were enrolled in an open-label pilot trial of oral tofacitinib at 5 to 10 mg twice daily for moderate-to-severe alopecia areata. Patients stayed on tofacitinib for 6 to 18 months and then had 6 months of follow-up off drug so that delayed response and recurrence could be assessed. The study used high-throughput TCRbeta sequencing to examine T cell clonal expansion in alopecia areata, in both the C3H/HeJ mouse model and human patients. Amplification of TCRbeta CDR3 regions was done by immunoSEQ multiplex PCR using 35 Vbeta forward primers and 13 Jbeta reverse primers. Biopsies were taken from tofacitinib-treated patients at baseline and again at 4 and 24 weeks into treatment, and several of those patients also had a later scalp biopsy. Scalp clonality was compared among normal scalp (n=4), patchy alopecia areata scalp (n=8), and alopecia totalis/universalis scalp (n=8). On the human side, TCRbeta sequencing was run on scalp tissue and on sorted CD4+ and CD8+ peripheral blood T cells from healthy controls and from alopecia areata patients with either patchy or totalis/universalis disease. RNA was obtained with the PAXgene miRNA kit for fixed scalp, the miRNeasy kit for PBMCs, and the RNeasy kit for mouse skin. Study-wide conclusions, independent of this receptor: TCR sequences shared between patients were less clear than in mice, possibly partly because of HLA diversity in the patient population. Compared with normal scalp, lesional scalp, particularly in alopecia totalis/universalis, had higher clonality and more expanded CD8+ clones, which suggests antigenic drive. Resident alphabeta T cells in normal human skin are also sequenced, complicating scalp TCR repertoire analysis, unlike mouse skin dominated by gammadelta T cells.

With respect to this clone: Its antigen is currently not known. No clone much larger than this one lies a single base away; base qualities are absent.

Library prep was done by the immunoSEQ multiplex PCR assay. To provide template for TCR sequencing, every sample had RNA extracted and reverse transcribed into cDNA. SuperScript III was used for first-strand cDNA synthesis, primed with a 2:1 mix of oligo-dT and random hexamers. A synthetic immune receptor repertoire was used to gauge amplification bias, and whatever bias remained was removed computationally. The paper's processing steps were these. Raw reads were preprocessed for error removal, and CDR3 was defined according to IMGT conventions as running from the conserved cysteine to phenylalanine. Clonality was computed as 1 minus the Shannon entropy, with the entropy normalized by log2 of the number of productive unique TCRs. Whether scalp clones were CD4 or CD8 was inferred by matching scalp TCRbeta sequences against CD4 and CD8 repertoires sorted from blood. This is the immuneACCESS table as TCRdb keeps it, with only in-frame sequences that have V and J called. A part of the clones is gone; compared with another copy, unresolved V genes explain less than half, and the rest is unexplained. That table is the source of V, J and clone size, and D and trimming were worked out from the DNA. A total of under 20,000 clones appear in this sample, 60% to 80% of them only once. The ten largest clones add up to 5.5% to 6.5% of the sample.

CDR1 and CDR2 are drawn from the germline V gene: LGHNT, FRNRAP. The CDR3 starts with the cysteine, ends with the phenylalanine, and has 21 residues. The DNA shown is the 63-base CDR3, in frame from base 1. Read against the paper, the sample's time point label means: baseline before oral tofacitinib. From alopecia areata patients, peripheral blood was collected along with lesional scalp punch biopsies. Scalp biopsies from humans were placed right away in PAXgene tissue containers for fixation. This sequence was found in a human donor with alopecia areata. The source was skin, collected at week 0. Recombination connected TRBV12-5 to TRBJ2-5; TRBD1 aligns with 9 central bases. TRBJ2-7 matches the DNA end more closely, so the J call is doubtful. This receptor has the CDR3 CASGLVLRLGALGQGTYEQYF. The bases are TGTGCTAGTGGTTTGGTACTTCGGTTAGGGGCCCTCGGACAGGGGACCTACGAGCAGTACTTC.